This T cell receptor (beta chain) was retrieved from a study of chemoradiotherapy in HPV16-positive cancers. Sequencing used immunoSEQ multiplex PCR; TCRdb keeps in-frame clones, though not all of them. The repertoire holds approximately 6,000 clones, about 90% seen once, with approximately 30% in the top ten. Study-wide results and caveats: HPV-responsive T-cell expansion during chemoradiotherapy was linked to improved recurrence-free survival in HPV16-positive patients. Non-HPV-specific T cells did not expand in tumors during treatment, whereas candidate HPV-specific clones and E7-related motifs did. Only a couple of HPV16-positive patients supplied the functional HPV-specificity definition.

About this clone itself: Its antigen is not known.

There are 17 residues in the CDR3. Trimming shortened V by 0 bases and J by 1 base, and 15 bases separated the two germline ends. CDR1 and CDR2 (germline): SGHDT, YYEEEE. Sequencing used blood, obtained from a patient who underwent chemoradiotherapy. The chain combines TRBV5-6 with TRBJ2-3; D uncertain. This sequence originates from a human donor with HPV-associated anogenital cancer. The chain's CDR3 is CASSLADWPFGTDTQYF. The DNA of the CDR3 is TGTGCCAGCAGCTTGGCCGATTGGCCGTTCGGCACAGATACGCAGTATTTT. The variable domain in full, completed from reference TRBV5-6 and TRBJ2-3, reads DAGVTQSPTHLIKTRGQQVTLRCSPKSGHDTVSWYQQALGQGPQFIFQYYEEEERQRGNFPDRFSGHQFPNYSSELNVNALLLGDSALYLCASSLADWPFGTDTQYFGPGTRLTVL.